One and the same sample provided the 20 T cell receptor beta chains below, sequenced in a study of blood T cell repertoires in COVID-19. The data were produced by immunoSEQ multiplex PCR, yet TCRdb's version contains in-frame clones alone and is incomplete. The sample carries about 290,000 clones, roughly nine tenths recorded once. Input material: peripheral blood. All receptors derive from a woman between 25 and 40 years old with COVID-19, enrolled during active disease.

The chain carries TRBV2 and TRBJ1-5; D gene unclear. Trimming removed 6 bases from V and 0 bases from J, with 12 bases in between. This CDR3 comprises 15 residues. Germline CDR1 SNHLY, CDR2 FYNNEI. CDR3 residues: CASRGGGDSNQPQHF. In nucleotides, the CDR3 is TGTGCCAGCAGGGGCGGAGGTGATAGCAATCAGCCCCAGCATTTT.

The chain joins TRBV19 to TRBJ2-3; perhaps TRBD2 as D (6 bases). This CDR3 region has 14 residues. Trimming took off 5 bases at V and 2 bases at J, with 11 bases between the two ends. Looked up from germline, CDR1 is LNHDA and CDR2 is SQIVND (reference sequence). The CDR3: CASSFGTATDTQYF. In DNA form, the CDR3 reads TGTGCCAGTAGTTTCGGGACTGCCACAGATACGCAGTATTTT.

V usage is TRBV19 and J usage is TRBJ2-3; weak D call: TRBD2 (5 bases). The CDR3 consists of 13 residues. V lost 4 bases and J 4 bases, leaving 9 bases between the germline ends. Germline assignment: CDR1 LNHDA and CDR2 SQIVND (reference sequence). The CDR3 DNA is TGTGCCAGTAGTACCGTCGGGGCAGATACGCAGTATTTT. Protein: CASSTVGADTQYF.

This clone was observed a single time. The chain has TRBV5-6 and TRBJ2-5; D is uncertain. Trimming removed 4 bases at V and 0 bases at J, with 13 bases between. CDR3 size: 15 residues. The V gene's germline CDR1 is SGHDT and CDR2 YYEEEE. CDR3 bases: TGTGCCAGCAGCCCTCGACTGTTGTACCAAGAGACCCAGTACTTC. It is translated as CASSPRLLYQETQYF.

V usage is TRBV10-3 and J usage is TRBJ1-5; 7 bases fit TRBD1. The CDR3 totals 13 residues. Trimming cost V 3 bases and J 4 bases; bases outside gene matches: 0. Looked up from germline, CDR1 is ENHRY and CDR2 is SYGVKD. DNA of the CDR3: TGTGCCATCAGTGAACAGGGGAATCAGCCCCAGCATTTT. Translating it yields CAISEQGNQPQHF.

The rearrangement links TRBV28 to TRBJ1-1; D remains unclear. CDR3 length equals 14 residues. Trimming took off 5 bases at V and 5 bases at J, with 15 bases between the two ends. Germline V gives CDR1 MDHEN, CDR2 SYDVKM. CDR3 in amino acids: CASSRSLLKTEAFF. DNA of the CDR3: TGTGCCAGCAGTCGATCCCTTCTAAAAACTGAAGCTTTCTTT.

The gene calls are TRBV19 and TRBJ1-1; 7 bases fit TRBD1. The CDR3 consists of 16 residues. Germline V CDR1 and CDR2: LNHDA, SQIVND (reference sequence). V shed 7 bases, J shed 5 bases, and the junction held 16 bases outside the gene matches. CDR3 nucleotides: TGTGCCAGTACCCTCTGGGGGACAGCGGGGGGGACTGAAGCTTTCTTT. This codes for CASTLWGTAGGTEAFF.

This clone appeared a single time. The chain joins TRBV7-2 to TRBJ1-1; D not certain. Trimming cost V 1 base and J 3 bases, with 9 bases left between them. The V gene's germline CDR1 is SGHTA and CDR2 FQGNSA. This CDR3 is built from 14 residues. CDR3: CASSLVARYTEAFF. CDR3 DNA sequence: TGTGCCAGCAGCTTAGTTGCGCGTTACACTGAAGCTTTCTTT.

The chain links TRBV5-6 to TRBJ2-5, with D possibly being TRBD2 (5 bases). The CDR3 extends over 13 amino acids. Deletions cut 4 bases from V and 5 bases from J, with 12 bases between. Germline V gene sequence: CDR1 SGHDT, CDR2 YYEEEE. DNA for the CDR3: TGTGCCAGCAGCCTGCTGGGAGATGAGACCCAGTACTTC. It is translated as CASSLLGDETQYF.

CDR3 loop: CASSSGTSGVKRETQYF. The CDR3, as DNA: TGTGCCAGCAGCTCCGGGACTAGCGGGGTCAAAAGGGAGACCCAGTACTTC. The chain couples TRBV7-8 to TRBJ2-5; 13 bases fit TRBD2. CDR3 length: 17 amino acids. Germline loops: CDR1 SGHVS, CDR2 FQNEAQ. V lost 4 bases to trimming and J lost 5 bases; unmatched junction nucleotides: 10.

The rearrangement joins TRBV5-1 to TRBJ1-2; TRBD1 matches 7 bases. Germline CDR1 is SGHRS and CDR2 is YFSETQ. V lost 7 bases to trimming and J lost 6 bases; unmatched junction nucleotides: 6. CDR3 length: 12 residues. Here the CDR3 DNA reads TGCGCCAGCTCTAGACAGGGAGATGGCTACACCTTC. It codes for CASSRQGDGYTF.

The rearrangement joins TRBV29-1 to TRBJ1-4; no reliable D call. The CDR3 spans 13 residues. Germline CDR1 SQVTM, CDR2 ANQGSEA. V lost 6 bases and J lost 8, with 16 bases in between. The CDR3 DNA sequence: TGCAGCGTGAAATCGGGAAGTACGGAAAAACTGTTTTTT. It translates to CSVKSGSTEKLFF.

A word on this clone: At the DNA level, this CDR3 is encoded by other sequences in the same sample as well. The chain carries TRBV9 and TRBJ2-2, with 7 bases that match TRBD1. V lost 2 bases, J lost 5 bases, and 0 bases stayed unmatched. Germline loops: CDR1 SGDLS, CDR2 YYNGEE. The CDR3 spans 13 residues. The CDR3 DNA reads TGTGCCAGCAGCGTGACAGGGACCGGGGAGCTGTTTTTT. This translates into CASSVTGTGELFF.

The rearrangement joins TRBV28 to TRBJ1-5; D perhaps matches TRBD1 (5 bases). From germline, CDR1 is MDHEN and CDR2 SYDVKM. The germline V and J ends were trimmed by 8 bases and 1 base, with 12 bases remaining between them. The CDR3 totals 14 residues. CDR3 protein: CASLAGTSNQPQHF. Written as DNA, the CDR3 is TGTGCCAGCTTGGCGGGGACGAGCAATCAGCCCCAGCATTTT.

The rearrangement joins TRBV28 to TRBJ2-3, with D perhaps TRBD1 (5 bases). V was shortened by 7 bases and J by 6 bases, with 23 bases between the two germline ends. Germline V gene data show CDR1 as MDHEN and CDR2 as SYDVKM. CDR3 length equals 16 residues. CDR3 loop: CASNRRTRGSDDTQYF. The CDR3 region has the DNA TGTGCCAGCAACCGGCGGACAAGAGGTTCCGACGATACGCAGTATTTT.

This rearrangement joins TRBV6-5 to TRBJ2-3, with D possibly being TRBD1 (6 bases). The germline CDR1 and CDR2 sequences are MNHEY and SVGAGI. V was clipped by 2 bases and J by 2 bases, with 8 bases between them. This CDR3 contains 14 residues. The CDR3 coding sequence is TGTGCCAGCAGTTACCGGGACAACACAGATACGCAGTATTTT. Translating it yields CASSYRDNTDTQYF.

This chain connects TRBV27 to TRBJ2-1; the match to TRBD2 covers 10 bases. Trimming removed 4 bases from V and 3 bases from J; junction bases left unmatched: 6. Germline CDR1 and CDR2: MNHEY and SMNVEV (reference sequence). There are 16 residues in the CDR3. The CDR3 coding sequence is TGTGCCAGCAGTTCCCGGCGACTAGCGGGCTACAATGAGCAGTTCTTC. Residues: CASSSRRLAGYNEQFF.

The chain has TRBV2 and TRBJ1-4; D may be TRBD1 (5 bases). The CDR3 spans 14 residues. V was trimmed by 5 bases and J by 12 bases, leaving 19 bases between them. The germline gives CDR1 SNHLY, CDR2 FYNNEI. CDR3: CASSFTGGVQELFF. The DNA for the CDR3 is TGTGCCAGCAGTTTTACAGGCGGGGTTCAGGAACTGTTTTTT.

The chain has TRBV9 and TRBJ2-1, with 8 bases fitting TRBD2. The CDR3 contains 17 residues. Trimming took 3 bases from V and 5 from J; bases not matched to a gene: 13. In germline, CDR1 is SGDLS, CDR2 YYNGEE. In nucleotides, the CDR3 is TGTGCCAGCAGCGCCTTATCGGGACTAGGGGCAAACAATGAGCAGTTCTTC. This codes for CASSALSGLGANNEQFF. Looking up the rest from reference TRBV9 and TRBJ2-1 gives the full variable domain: DSGVTQTPKHLITATGQRVTLRCSPRSGDLSVYWYQQSLDQGLQFLIQYYNGEERAKGNILERFSAQQFPDLHSELNLSSLELGDSALYFCASSALSGLGANNEQFFGPGTRLTVL.

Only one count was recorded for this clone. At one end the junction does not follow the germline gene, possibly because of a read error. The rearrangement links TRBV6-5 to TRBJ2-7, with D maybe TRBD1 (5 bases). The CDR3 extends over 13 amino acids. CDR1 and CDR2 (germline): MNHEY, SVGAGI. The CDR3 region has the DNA TGTGCCAGCAAAATATCGGCAGGGTTGAACTCGGACTTC. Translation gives CASKISAGLNSDF.